The sequence of this T cell receptor beta chain was determined in a study of T-cell reconstitution after alpha-beta-depleted transplantation in children. Study findings and constraints: There were reportedly several hundred expanded graft clones from which alpha-beta T cells came about two months after transplant. Recipient T cells and thymic progenitors that survived were the source of the high TCRbeta diversity seen at day 60 in some patients. One year after transplant, T-cell counts and diversity came mostly from newly produced T cells.

At least ten counts were recorded for this clonotype. Its cognate antigen is unknown. Unique molecular identifiers were used to barcode this TCRbeta library. From the PCR reads, TCRdb called clonotypes with MiXCR, one entry per CDR3 protein. The sample lists about 260,000 distinct CDR3 sequences; roughly 8% were seen once. CDR1 and CDR2 from the germline V gene are ENHRY and SYGVKD. Germline trimming cut 6 bases from V and 0 bases from J; bases unmatched to any gene: 1. CDR3 length: 14 residues. The sequence derives from a male patient aged 10 to 17 who had a stem cell transplant for acute lymphoblastic leukemia, so the T cells may come from the graft donor. The chain joins TRBV10-3 to TRBJ2-1, with 8 bases aligning to TRBD2. Sequences were derived from PBMCs, mostly from graft donor cells, sampled 180 days after TCRalphabeta/CD19-depleted stem cell transplant. CDR3 coding DNA: TGTGCCATCAGGAGCGGGAGCTCCTACAATGAGCAGTTCTTC. It translates to CAIRSGSSYNEQFF.